This is a list of T cell receptor beta chains from one sample in a study of blood T cell repertoires in COVID-19. The protocol was immunoSEQ multiplex PCR, while the TCRdb copy is restricted to in-frame clones and leaves out a portion. The sample records 120,000 to 150,000 clones, 80% to 90% being singletons. Sequencing was performed on peripheral blood. The receptors derive from a woman in her sixties or seventies with COVID-19, enrolled during active disease. The CDR3 runs from the conserved cysteine through the conserved F or W. A D gene is named only where the DNA matches it firmly. Not every row has a clone size; where given, it reads once, few, many or a size class.

TRBV7-2	TRBJ1-1	-	-	TGTGCCAGCAGCTTGTTTAACTTAAACACTGAAGCTTTCTTT	CASSLFNLNTEAFF
TRBV18	TRBJ1-2	TRBD1	once	TGTGCCAGCTCACAACAGCAATCGGGGACAGGCCACTATGGCTACACCTTC	CASSQQQSGTGHYGYTF
TRBV5-1	TRBJ2-7	TRBD1	-	TGCGCCAGCAGCTTTTGGCAGGGGGCGGGAGAGCAGTACTTC	CASSFWQGAGEQYF
TRBV5-1	TRBJ2-7	-	-	TGCGCCAGCAGCTTGGCCGTGGGGCCCTGGACACCCTACGAGCAGTACTTC	CASSLAVGPWTPYEQYF
TRBV20-1	TRBJ1-1	-	-	TGCAGTGCTAGTGAGAGGGCTACTGAAGCTTTCTTT	CSASERATEAFF
TRBV5-1	TRBJ2-5	TRBD1	-	TGCGCCACTACCACCGGGACAGGGGTTGGAGAGACCCAGTACTTC	CATTTGTGVGETQYF
TRBV7-9	TRBJ2-2	TRBD1	-	TGTGCCAGCTCTTACCAGGGGGCGGTCGGGGAGCTGTTTTTT	CASSYQGAVGELFF
TRBV12-3/TRBV12-4	TRBJ1-2	-	-	TGTGCCAGCACCAATTCTAACTATGGCTACACCTTC	CASTNSNYGYTF
TRBV7-2	TRBJ1-4	-	-	TGTGCCAGCAGCTTAGTACTCGACCGGAGTGGTGAAAAACTGTTTTTT	CASSLVLDRSGEKLFF
TRBV2	TRBJ1-2	-	-	TGTGCCAGCAGACCCACTAGTTATGGCTACACCTTC	CASRPTSYGYTF
TRBV9	TRBJ1-2	-	once	TGTGCCAGCAGCGTAATGGGGGCCCCCATGGGCTACACCTTC	CASSVMGAPMGYTF
TRBV3-1/TRBV3-2	TRBJ1-1	-	-	TGTGCCAGCAGCCAAGATTTACCTAGGAACACTGAAGCTTTCTTT	CASSQDLPRNTEAFF
TRBV19	TRBJ2-1	TRBD1	-	TGTGCCAGTAGTACCGGAGGGACAGGGTACAATGAGCAGTTCTTC	CASSTGGTGYNEQFF
TRBV4-1	TRBJ1-2	TRBD1	-	TGCGCCAGCAGCCGAAACACAGGGGGCAACTATGGCTACACCTTC	CASSRNTGGNYGYTF
TRBV11-3	TRBJ1-2	-	few	TGTGCCAGCAGCTTAGGACAGTTTGGAACGAACTATGGCTACACCTTC	CASSLGQFGTNYGYTF
TRBV11-1	TRBJ2-7	TRBD1	-	TGTGCCAGCACCCCGGACAGGGGCATTGGTTACGAGCAGTACTTC	CASTPDRGIGYEQYF
TRBV5-4	TRBJ1-6	-	-	TGTGCCAGCAGCTTGGCGGCGGGTTCACCCCTCCACTTT	CASSLAAGSPLHF
TRBV7-9	TRBJ1-4	-	few	TGTGCCAGCAGCCAAGAGGGGGATGAAAAACTGTTTTTT	CASSQEGDEKLFF
TRBV10-3	TRBJ2-5	TRBD1	once	TGTGCCATCAAACGGACAGGGGGCCAAGAGACCCAGTACTTC	CAIKRTGGQETQYF
TRBV12-5	TRBJ2-2	-	-	TGTGCTAGTGGTTCAAGACCCCCAGGGAACACCGGGGAGCTGTTTTTT	CASGSRPPGNTGELFF
TRBV19	TRBJ2-3	TRBD2	-	TGTGCCAGTTACCCTGGACTAGCGGGGGCAGGGAGCACAGATACGCAGTATTTT	CASYPGLAGAGSTDTQYF
TRBV19	TRBJ2-3	TRBD2	-	TGTGCCAGTAGTATCTCCGGGACTAGCGACACAGATACGCAGTATTTT	CASSISGTSDTDTQYF
TRBV27	TRBJ2-1	-	once	TGTGCCAGCAGTTTATCAGGAGGGGCCGAGCAGTTCTTC	CASSLSGGAEQFF
TRBV4-2	TRBJ1-6	-	few	TGTGCCAGCAGCCAAGATCCACAGGGAAATTCACCCCTCCACTTT	CASSQDPQGNSPLHF
TRBV4-1	TRBJ1-2	TRBD1	-	TGCGCCAGCAGCCAAGTCGGACAGGGTAACTATGGCTACACCTTC	CASSQVGQGNYGYTF
TRBV16	TRBJ2-2	-	few	TGTGCCAGCAGCCAATATCAAGGGGACACCGGGGAGCTGTTTTTT	CASSQYQGDTGELFF
TRBV5-1	TRBJ1-4	-	-	TGCGCCAGCTCAACGACAGGCAGTAATGAAAAACTGTTTTTT	CASSTTGSNEKLFF
TRBV5-4	TRBJ2-3	-	-	TGTGCCAGCAGCCCTCGCTATCACGGGGATACGCAGTATTTT	CASSPRYHGDTQYF
TRBV10-3	TRBJ2-7	TRBD1	-	TGTGCCATCAGTGCGGGACAGGGTGCCTTTGAGGGCTACGAGCAGTACTTC	CAISAGQGAFEGYEQYF
TRBV5-1	TRBJ1-1	TRBD1	once	TGCGCCAGCAGCTTGGCCGGGACAGGGATGACTGAAGCTTTCTTT	CASSLAGTGMTEAFF
TRBV7-2	TRBJ1-5	-	-	TGTGCCAGCAGTGGGTGGAGGGATCAGCCCCAGCATTTT	CASSGWRDQPQHF
TRBV4-1	TRBJ2-3	TRBD1	-	TGCGCCAGCAGCCAGGCCGGACAGGGCAACGGTATTAGCACAGATACGCAGTATTTT	CASSQAGQGNGISTDTQYF
TRBV9	TRBJ2-3	TRBD1	-	TGTGCCAGCAGCGTAGCTACCAGGACAGGGGGCTCCCTTACAGATACGCAGTATTTT	CASSVATRTGGSLTDTQYF
TRBV3-1/TRBV3-2	TRBJ1-1	-	-	TGTGCCAGCAGCCAAGATAGGTCCCTTGGAGACACTGAAGCTTTCTTT	CASSQDRSLGDTEAFF
TRBV5-1	TRBJ2-1	TRBD2	-	TGCGCCAGCAGCCGGATGGCGGCTCTAGCGGGACGTTACAATGAGCAGTTCTTC	CASSRMAALAGRYNEQFF